A selection of T cell receptor beta chains follows, all from one sample in a study of T cell repertoires in cytomegalovirus infection. Their target antigens are unknown. TCRdb reprocessed the reads with MiXCR, giving one entry per CDR3 protein. Among 95,000 to 120,000 distinct CDR3 sequences listed, 30% were seen once. Here the sequenced sample was CD8+ T cells from cultured PBMCs, taken from culture after CMV antigen stimulation. These receptors were collected from a human donor in good health (CMV status not recorded). Some clones in this sample may be carry-over from other donors' samples. The CDR3 runs from the conserved cysteine through the conserved F or W. The D gene is left open where the match is weak. A clone size is listed for some rows: how often the clone was seen (once, few, many), or a class if it is expanded.

>.|TRBJ2-2|.|14|TRBV6-1
CASSEWGDVGELFF
TGTGCCAGCAGTGAATGGGGGGATGTCGGGGAGCTGTTTTTT
>.|TRBJ1-1|.|14|TRBV6-2/TRBV6-3
CASKPGRANTEAFF
TGTGCCAGCAAGCCTGGTAGGGCGAACACTGAAGCTTTCTTT
>.|TRBJ1-1|few|15|TRBV7-2
CASSFSGALNTEAFF
TGTGCCAGCAGCTTTAGCGGGGCCCTGAACACTGAAGCTTTCTTT
>TRBD2|TRBJ2-5|.|15|TRBV12-3/TRBV12-4
CASSGLAGEYETQYF
TGTGCCAGCAGTGGACTAGCGGGGGAGTACGAGACCCAGTACTTC
>.|TRBJ1-5|few|13|TRBV25-1
CASSQRLNQPQHF
TGTGCCAGCAGTCAACGGTTAAATCAGCCCCAGCATTTT
>TRBD1|TRBJ1-6|few|18|TRBV19
CASTSPRRGRISNSPLHF
TGTGCCAGTACCAGTCCCCGAAGGGGGCGAATAAGCAATTCACCCCTCCACTTT
>.|TRBJ1-5|.|15|TRBV7-6
CASSGGYRDDQPQHF
TGTGCCAGCAGCGGGGGTTACAGGGATGATCAGCCCCAGCATTTT
>.|TRBJ2-4|.|15|TRBV6-6
CASSSRDLAKNIQYF
TGTGCCAGCAGTTCGAGGGATCTAGCCAAAAACATTCAGTACTTC
>TRBD1|TRBJ1-4|.|15|TRBV5-3
CASSPPGQGAEKLFF
TGTGCCAGCAGCCCTCCGGGACAGGGGGCGGAAAAACTGTTTTTT
>.|TRBJ1-2|.|17|TRBV27
CASSFFPEQGSGYGYTF
TGTGCCAGCAGTTTCTTTCCCGAACAGGGATCTGGCTATGGCTACACCTTC
>.|TRBJ2-6|.|16|TRBV27
CASSLTDYSGANVLTF
TGTGCCAGCAGTTTAACCGATTACTCTGGGGCCAACGTCCTGACTTTC
>.|TRBJ1-2|.|11|TRBV12-3/TRBV12-4
CARVYSYGYTF
TGTGCCAGGGTTTATAGCTATGGCTACACCTTC
>.|TRBJ2-3|.|15|TRBV27
CASSPPWGGTDTQYF
TGTGCCAGCAGTCCCCCGTGGGGGGGCACAGATACGCAGTATTTT
>.|TRBJ2-1|.|14|TRBV6-1
CASTTRVTYNEQFF
TGTGCCAGCACCACCCGGGTAACCTACAATGAGCAGTTCTTC
>.|TRBJ1-2|many|12|TRBV7-2
CASPAGNYGYTF
TGTGCCAGCCCGGCGGGTAACTATGGCTACACCTTC
>.|TRBJ2-1|.|13|TRBV29-1
CSVQAFSYNEQFF
TGCAGCGTACAGGCATTCTCCTACAATGAGCAGTTCTTC
>TRBD2|TRBJ2-7|.|14|TRBV2
CASSDVAGDREQYF
TGTGCCAGCAGTGATGTAGCGGGGGATCGGGAGCAGTACTTC
>TRBD2|TRBJ2-2|.|17|TRBV7-9
CASSLDGLAGFTGELFF
TGTGCCAGCAGCTTAGACGGACTAGCGGGCTTCACCGGGGAGCTGTTTTTT